The T cell receptor beta chain under discussion was sequenced for a study of PD-1 blockade in mismatch repair-deficient tumors. Overall study: Patients had 12 to 13 mismatch repair-deficient cancer types and were previously treated and progressing.

V lost 0 bases to trimming and J lost 3 bases, with 6 bases between them. The length of the CDR3 is 14 residues. Germline CDR1 reads SGHRS; CDR2 reads YFSETQ. Clones were sequenced by immunoSEQ multiplex PCR, and TCRdb holds only the in-frame ones, with some missing. In the table there are some 120,000 clones, about 83% of which are singletons. The sequencing here drew on peripheral blood, taken roughly 60 weeks after starting pembrolizumab. V gene TRBV5-1 combines with J gene TRBJ2-2; D not certain. This TCR came from an adult with mismatch repair-deficient cancer. The DNA for the CDR3 is TGCGCCAGCAGCTTGGGACATGACACCGGGGAGCTGTTTTTT. Amino acid sequence: CASSLGHDTGELFF. Looking up the rest from reference TRBV5-1 and TRBJ2-2 gives the full variable domain: KAGVTQTPRYLIKTRGQQVTLSCSPISGHRSVSWYQQTPGQGLQFLFEYFSETQRNKGNFPGRFSGRQFSNSRSEMNVSTLELGDSALYLCASSLGHDTGELFFGEGSRLTVL.